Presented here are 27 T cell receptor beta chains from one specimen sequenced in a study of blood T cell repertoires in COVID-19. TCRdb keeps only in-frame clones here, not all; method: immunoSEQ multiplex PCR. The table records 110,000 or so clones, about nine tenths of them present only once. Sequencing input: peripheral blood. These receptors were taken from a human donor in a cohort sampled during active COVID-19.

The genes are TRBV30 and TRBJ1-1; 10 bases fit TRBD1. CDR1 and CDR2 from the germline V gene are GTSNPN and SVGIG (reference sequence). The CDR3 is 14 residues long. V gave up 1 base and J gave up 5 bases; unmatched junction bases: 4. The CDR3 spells CAWSGRQGATEAFF. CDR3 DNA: TGTGCCTGGAGTGGGAGACAGGGGGCAACTGAAGCTTTCTTT.

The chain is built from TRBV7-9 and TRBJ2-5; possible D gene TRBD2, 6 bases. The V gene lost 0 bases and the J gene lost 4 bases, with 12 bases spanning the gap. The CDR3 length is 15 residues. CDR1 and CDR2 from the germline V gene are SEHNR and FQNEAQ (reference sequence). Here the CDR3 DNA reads TGTGCCAGCAGCTTAGCTTCGGTGGGAGGAGAGACCCAGTACTTC. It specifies CASSLASVGGETQYF.

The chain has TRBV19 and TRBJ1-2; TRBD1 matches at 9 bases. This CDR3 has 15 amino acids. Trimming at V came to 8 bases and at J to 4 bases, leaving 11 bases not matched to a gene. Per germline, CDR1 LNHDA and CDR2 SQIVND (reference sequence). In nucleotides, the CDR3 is TGTGCCAGTCTGGATTGGGGACAGGGCTCCTATGGCTACACCTTC. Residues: CASLDWGQGSYGYTF.

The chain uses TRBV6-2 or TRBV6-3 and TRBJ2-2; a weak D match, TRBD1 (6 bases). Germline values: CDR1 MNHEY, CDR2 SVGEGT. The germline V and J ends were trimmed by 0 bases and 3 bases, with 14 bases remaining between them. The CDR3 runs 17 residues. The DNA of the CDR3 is TGTGCCAGCAGTTACTCTGGGGCAGGGGTGGACACCGGGGAGCTGTTTTTT. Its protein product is CASSYSGAGVDTGELFF.

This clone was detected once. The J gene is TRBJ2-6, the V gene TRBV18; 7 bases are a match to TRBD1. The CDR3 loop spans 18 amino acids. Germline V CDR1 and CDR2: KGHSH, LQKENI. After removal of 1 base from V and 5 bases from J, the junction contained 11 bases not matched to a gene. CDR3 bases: TGTGCCAGCTCACCACGGCAGGGGGTAGAAACTAGGGCCAACGTCCTGACTTTC. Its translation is CASSPRQGVETRANVLTF.

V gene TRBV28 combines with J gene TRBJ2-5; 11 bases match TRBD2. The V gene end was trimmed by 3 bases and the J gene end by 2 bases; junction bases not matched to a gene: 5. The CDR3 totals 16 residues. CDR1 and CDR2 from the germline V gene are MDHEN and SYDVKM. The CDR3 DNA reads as TGTGCCAGCAGTTTGTATCGACTAGCGGGACAAGAGACCCAGTACTTC. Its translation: CASSLYRLAGQETQYF.

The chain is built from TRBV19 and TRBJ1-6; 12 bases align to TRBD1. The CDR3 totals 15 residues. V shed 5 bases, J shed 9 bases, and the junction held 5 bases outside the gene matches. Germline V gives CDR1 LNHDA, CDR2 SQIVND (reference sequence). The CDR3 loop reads CASSQGTGGSSPLHF. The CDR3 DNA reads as TGTGCCAGTAGTCAAGGGACAGGGGGCAGTTCACCCCTCCACTTT. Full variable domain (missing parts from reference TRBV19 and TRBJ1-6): DGGITQSPKYLFRKEGQNVTLSCEQNLNHDAMYWYRQDPGQGLRLIYYSQIVNDFQKGDIAEGYSVSREKKESFPLTVTSAQKNPTAFYLCASSQGTGGSSPLHFGNGTRLTVT.

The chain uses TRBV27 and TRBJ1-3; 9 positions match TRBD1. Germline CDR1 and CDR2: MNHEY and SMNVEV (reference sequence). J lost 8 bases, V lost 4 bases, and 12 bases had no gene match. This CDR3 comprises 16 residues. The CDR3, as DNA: TGTGCCAGCAGTTCGACCGGGACAGGGAGCCGCTACACCATATATTTT. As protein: CASSSTGTGSRYTIYF.

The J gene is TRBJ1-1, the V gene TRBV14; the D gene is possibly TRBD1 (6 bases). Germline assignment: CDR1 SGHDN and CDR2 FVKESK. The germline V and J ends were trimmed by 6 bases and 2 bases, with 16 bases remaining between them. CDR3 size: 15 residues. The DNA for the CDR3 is TGTGCCAGCAGAGAGGACAGTGGAGCAAACACTGAAGCTTTCTTT. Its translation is CASREDSGANTEAFF.

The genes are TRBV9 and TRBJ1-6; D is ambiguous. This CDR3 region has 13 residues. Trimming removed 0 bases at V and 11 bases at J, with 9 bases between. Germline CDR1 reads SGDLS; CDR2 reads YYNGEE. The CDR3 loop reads CASSVEDWTPLHF. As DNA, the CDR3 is TGTGCCAGCAGCGTAGAAGACTGGACACCCCTCCACTTT.

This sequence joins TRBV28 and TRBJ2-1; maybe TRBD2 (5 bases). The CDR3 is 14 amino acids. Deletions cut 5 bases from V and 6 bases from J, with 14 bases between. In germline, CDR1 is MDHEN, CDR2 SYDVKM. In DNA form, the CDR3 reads TGTGCCAGCAGTCCTACGGGGTTCCCCAATGAGCAGTTCTTC. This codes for CASSPTGFPNEQFF.

This CDR3 is CASSLDGTGFNSPLHF. The CDR3 nucleotides read TGCGCCAGCAGCTTGGATGGGACAGGGTTCAATTCACCCCTCCACTTT. The J gene is TRBJ1-6, the V gene TRBV5-1, with 9 bases fitting TRBD1. CDR1 is SGHRS and CDR2 is YFSETQ in the germline V gene. This CDR3 is 16 amino acids long. V was pared by 0 bases and J by 7 bases, with 5 bases of the junction left unmatched.

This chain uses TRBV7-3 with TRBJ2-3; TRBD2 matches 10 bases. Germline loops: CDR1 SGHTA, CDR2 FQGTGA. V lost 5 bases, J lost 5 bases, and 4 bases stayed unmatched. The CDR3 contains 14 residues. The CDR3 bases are TGTGCCAGCAGCCAAGCGGGGGGGCAAGATACGCAGTATTTT. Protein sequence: CASSQAGGQDTQYF.

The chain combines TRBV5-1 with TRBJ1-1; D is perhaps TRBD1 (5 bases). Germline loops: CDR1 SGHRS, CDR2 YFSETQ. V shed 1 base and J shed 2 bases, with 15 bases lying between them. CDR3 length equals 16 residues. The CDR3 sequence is CASSLTATALNTEAFF. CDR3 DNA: TGCGCCAGCAGCTTGACGGCGACAGCCTTAAACACTGAAGCTTTCTTT. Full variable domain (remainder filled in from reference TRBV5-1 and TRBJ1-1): KAGVTQTPRYLIKTRGQQVTLSCSPISGHRSVSWYQQTPGQGLQFLFEYFSETQRNKGNFPGRFSGRQFSNSRSEMNVSTLELGDSALYLCASSLTATALNTEAFFGQGTRLTVV.

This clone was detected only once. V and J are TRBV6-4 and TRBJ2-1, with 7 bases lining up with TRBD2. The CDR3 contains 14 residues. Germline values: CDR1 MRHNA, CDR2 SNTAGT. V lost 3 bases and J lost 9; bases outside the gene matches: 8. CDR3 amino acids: CASSEYGGRAEQFF. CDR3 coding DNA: TGTGCCAGCAGTGAATACGGAGGGAGGGCTGAGCAGTTCTTC.

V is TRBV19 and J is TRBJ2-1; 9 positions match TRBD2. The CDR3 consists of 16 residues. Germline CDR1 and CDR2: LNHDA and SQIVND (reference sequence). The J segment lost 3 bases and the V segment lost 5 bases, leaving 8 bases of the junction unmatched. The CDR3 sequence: CASSGRLAALYNEQFF. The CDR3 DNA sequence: TGTGCCAGTAGTGGGCGACTAGCGGCTCTCTACAATGAGCAGTTCTTC.

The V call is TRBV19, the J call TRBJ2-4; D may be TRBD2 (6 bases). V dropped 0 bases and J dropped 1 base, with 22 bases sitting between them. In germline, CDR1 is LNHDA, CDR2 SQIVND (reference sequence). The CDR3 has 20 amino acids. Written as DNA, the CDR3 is TGTGCCAGTAGTATAGATGCGAGGGTCGGAGGGAATGTGGCCAAAAACATTCAGTACTTC. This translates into CASSIDARVGGNVAKNIQYF.

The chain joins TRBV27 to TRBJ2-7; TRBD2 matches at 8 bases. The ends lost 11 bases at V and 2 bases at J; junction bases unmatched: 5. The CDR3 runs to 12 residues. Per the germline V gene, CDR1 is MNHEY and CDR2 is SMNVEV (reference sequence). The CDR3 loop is CAGTSGPYEQYF. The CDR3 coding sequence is TGTGCCGGTACTAGCGGACCCTACGAGCAGTACTTC.

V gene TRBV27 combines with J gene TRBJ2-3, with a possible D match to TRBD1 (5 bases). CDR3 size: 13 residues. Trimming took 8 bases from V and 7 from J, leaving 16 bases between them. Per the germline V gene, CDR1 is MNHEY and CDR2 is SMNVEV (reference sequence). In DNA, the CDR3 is TGTGCCAGCGGGTTACAGGAATTACATACGCAGTATTTT. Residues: CASGLQELHTQYF.

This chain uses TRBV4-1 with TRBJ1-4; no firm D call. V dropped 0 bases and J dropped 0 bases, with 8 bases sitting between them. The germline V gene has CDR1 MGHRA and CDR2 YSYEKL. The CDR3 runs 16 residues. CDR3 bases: TGCGCCAGCAGCCAAGAAGCGAGTGCAACTAATGAAAAACTGTTTTTT. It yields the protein CASSQEASATNEKLFF.

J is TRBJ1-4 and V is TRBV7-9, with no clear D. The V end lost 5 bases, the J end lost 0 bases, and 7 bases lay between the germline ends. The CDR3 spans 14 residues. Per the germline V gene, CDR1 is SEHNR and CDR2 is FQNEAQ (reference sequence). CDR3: CASSPGSTNEKLFF. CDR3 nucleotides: TGTGCCAGCAGCCCGGGATCAACTAATGAAAAACTGTTTTTT. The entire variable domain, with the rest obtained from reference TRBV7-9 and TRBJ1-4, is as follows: DTGVSQNPRHKITKRGQNVTFRCDPISEHNRLYWYRQTLGQGPEFLTYFQNEAQLEKSRLLSDRFSAERPKGSFSTLEIQRTEQGDSAMYLCASSPGSTNEKLFFGSGTQLSVL.

CDR3 in amino acids: CASSVLPSTLAGANTGELFF. The CDR3 region has the DNA TGTGCCAGCAGCGTACTGCCTTCAACTTTGGCAGGGGCCAACACCGGGGAGCTGTTTTTT. J is TRBJ2-2 and V is TRBV2, with D possibly TRBD1 on 6 matching bases. V lost 6 bases, J lost 2 bases, and 28 bases lay in between. The germline V gene encodes CDR1 SNHLY and CDR2 FYNNEI. The CDR3 length is 20 residues.

The CDR3 spells CASSWEGKGNEQFF. CDR3 in DNA: TGTGCCAGTAGCTGGGAGGGGAAGGGCAATGAGCAGTTCTTC. The chain recombines TRBV19 with TRBJ2-1, with TRBD2 matching over 7 bases. CDR3 length: 14 amino acids. Germline V lookup: CDR1 LNHDA, CDR2 SQIVND (reference sequence). Germline trimming cut 6 bases from V and 6 bases from J; bases unmatched to any gene: 8.

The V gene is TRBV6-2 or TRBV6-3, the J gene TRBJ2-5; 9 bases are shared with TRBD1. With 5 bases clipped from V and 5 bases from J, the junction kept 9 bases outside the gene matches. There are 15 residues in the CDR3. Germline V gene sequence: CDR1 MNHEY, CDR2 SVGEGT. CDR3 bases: TGTGCCAGCAGTCTACGACAGGGGGTCGGGGAGACCCAGTACTTC. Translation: CASSLRQGVGETQYF.

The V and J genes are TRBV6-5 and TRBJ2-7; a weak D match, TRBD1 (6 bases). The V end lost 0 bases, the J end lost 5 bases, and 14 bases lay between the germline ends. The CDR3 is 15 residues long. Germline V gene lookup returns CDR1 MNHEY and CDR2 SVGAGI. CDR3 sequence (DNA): TGTGCCAGCAGTTACTCGAGGTTCAGGGGCCACGAGCAGTACTTC. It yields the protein CASSYSRFRGHEQYF.

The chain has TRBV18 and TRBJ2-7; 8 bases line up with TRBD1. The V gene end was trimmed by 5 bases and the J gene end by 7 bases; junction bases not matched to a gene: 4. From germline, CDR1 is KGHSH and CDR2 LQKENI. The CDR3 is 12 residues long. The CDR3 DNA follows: TGTGCCAGCTCAGTTGGACAGGGAGAGCAGTACTTC. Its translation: CASSVGQGEQYF. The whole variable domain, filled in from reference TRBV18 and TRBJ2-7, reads NAGVMQNPRHLVRRRGQEARLRCSPMKGHSHVYWYRQLPEEGLKFMVYLQKENIIDESGMPKERFSAEFPKEGPSILRIQQVVRGDSAAYFCASSVGQGEQYFGPGTRLTVT.

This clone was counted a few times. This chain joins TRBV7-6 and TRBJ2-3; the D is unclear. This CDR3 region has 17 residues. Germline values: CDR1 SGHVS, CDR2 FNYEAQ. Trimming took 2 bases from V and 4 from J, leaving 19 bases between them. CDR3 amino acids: CASSLRWAPEGPDTQYF. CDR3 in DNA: TGTGCCAGCAGCTTAAGGTGGGCGCCGGAAGGCCCAGATACGCAGTATTTT.